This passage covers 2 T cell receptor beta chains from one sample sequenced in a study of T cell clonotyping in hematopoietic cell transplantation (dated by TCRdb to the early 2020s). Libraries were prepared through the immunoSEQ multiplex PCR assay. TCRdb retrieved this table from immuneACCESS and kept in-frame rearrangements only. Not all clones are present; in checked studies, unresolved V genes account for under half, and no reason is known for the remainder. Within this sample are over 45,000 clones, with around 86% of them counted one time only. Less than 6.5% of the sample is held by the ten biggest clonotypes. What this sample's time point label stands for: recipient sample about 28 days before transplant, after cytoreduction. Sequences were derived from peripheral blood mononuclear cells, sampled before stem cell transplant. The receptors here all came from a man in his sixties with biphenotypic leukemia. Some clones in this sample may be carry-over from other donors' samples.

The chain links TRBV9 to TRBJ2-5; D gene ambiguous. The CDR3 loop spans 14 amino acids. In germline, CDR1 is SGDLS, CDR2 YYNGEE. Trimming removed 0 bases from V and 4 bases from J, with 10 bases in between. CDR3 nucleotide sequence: TGTGCCAGCAGCGTAGGAGTAGTTGGAGAGACCCAGTACTTC. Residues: CASSVGVVGETQYF.

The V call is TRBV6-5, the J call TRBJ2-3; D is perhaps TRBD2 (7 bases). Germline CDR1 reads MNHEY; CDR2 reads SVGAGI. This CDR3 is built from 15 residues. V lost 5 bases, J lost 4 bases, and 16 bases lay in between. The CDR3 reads CASSPSGTPSDTQYF. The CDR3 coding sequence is TGTGCCAGCAGTCCCAGCGGGACACCCTCAGATACGCAGTATTTT.